The 18 T cell receptor beta chains below were found in one sample sequenced in a study of blood T cell repertoires in COVID-19. The table came from immunoSEQ multiplex PCR; TCRdb's copy has only in-frame clones and leaves some out. The data show about 270,000 clones, approximately 88% seen once. The sample consisted of peripheral blood. Source of these receptors: a man aged 45-60 years with acute or convalescent COVID-19.

This clone was seen only once. The chain is built from TRBV18 and TRBJ1-1; D not resolved. V lost 1 base, J lost 4 bases, and 10 bases lay in between. Germline V lookup: CDR1 KGHSH, CDR2 LQKENI. CDR3 length: 14 residues. CDR3 loop: CASSPREVGTEAFF. The CDR3 DNA reads TGTGCCAGCTCACCACGTGAGGTTGGCACTGAAGCTTTCTTT.

A remark on this clone: This sample also contains other DNA sequences that code for the same CDR3. This sequence joins TRBV5-1 and TRBJ2-5, with TRBD2 identical over 14 bases. This CDR3 comprises 17 residues. Germline CDR1 SGHRS, CDR2 YFSETQ. The junction had 4 bases not matched to a gene; V was cut back by 3 bases and J by 0 bases. The CDR3 DNA reads as TGCGCCAGCAGCTCCGGGACTAGCGGGGGAAACCAAGAGACCCAGTACTTC. Its translation: CASSSGTSGGNQETQYF.

This chain links TRBV18 with TRBJ2-7, with D perhaps matching TRBD2 (5 bases). V dropped 6 bases and J dropped 3 bases, with 9 bases sitting between them. Germline V gene lookup returns CDR1 KGHSH and CDR2 LQKENI. This CDR3 is 12 amino acids long. CDR3 DNA: TGTGCCAGCTCCCAAGGGAGCTACGAGCAGTACTTC. The encoded protein is CASSQGSYEQYF.

This chain joins TRBV18 and TRBJ2-5; 8 bases fit TRBD2. The CDR3 extends over 15 amino acids. The junction had 7 bases not matched to a gene; V was cut back by 2 bases and J by 5 bases. Germline V gives CDR1 KGHSH, CDR2 LQKENI. CDR3 sequence reads: CASSPAGGASETQYF. The DNA for the CDR3 is TGTGCCAGCTCACCAGCCGGGGGGGCGTCCGAGACCCAGTACTTC.

The chain has TRBV2 and TRBJ2-4; D call uncertain. Trimming removed 0 bases from V and 6 bases from J, with 9 bases in between. Looked up from germline, CDR1 is SNHLY and CDR2 is FYNNEI. The CDR3 extends over 14 amino acids. This chain's CDR3 is CASSEARGANIQYF. CDR3 in DNA: TGTGCCAGCAGTGAAGCGCGTGGAGCAAACATTCAGTACTTC.

The rearrangement uses TRBV5-6 and TRBJ2-7, with 11 bases fitting TRBD1. The germline V gene has CDR1 SGHDT and CDR2 YYEEEE. Losses at the gene ends were 4 bases for V and 3 bases for J; bases not matched to a gene: 9. The CDR3 covers 16 residues. CDR3 DNA sequence: TGTGCCAGCAGCCCAACCGGGACAGGGGGTATCTACGAGCAGTACTTC. Translating it yields CASSPTGTGGIYEQYF. The full variable domain, its missing parts supplied by reference TRBV5-6 and TRBJ2-7, is DAGVTQSPTHLIKTRGQQVTLRCSPKSGHDTVSWYQQALGQGPQFIFQYYEEEERQRGNFPDRFSGHQFPNYSSELNVNALLLGDSALYLCASSPTGTGGIYEQYFGPGTRLTVT.

The rearrangement uses TRBV18 and TRBJ1-2, with D perhaps TRBD1 (6 bases). The germline V gene has CDR1 KGHSH and CDR2 LQKENI. CDR3 length: 13 residues. Trimming took 11 bases from V and 6 from J, leaving 19 bases between them. The CDR3 loop reads CARKRDNENGYTF. CDR3 coding DNA: TGTGCCCGGAAGAGGGACAATGAAAATGGCTACACCTTC. Looking up the rest from reference TRBV18 and TRBJ1-2 gives the full variable domain: NAGVMQNPRHLVRRRGQEARLRCSPMKGHSHVYWYRQLPEEGLKFMVYLQKENIIDESGMPKERFSAEFPKEGPSILRIQQVVRGDSAAYFCARKRDNENGYTFGSGTRLTVV.

Details on this clone: The junction differs from germline at one of its ends, possibly a read error. V and J are TRBV15 and TRBJ2-6, with 8 nucleotides matching TRBD1. The CDR3 sequence is 13 residues long. Germline V gives CDR1 LNHNV, CDR2 YYDKDF (reference sequence). The CDR3 DNA reads as TGTGCCACCAGCAGGGGACAGGCCCACGTCCTGACTTTC. Protein: CATSRGQAHVLTF.

The V call is TRBV18, the J call TRBJ2-2, with D tentatively TRBD2 (6 bases). CDR1 and CDR2 from the germline V gene are KGHSH and LQKENI. V was clipped by 6 bases and J by 4 bases, with 9 bases between them. The CDR3 covers 13 residues. CDR3 sequence: CASSAGSTGELFF. For the CDR3, the DNA is TGTGCCAGCTCCGCCGGGAGCACCGGGGAGCTGTTTTTT.

The V and J genes are TRBV19 and TRBJ2-7, with 11 bases aligning to TRBD2. The germline V gene has CDR1 LNHDA and CDR2 SQIVND (reference sequence). J gave up 2 bases and V 5 bases, and 11 bases lay outside the gene matches. This CDR3 has 17 residues. The CDR3 protein is CASSLASGGKRPYEQYF. The CDR3 DNA follows: TGTGCCAGTAGTTTGGCTAGCGGGGGGAAACGGCCCTACGAGCAGTACTTC.

This chain links TRBV6-5 with TRBJ1-4; weak D call: TRBD1 (5 bases). The V end was cut by 4 bases, the J end by 7 bases, with 10 bases between. The CDR3 runs to 13 residues. From germline, CDR1 is MNHEY and CDR2 SVGAGI. The CDR3 loop is CASSFQGAEKLFF. CDR3 DNA: TGTGCCAGCAGTTTCCAAGGGGCTGAAAAACTGTTTTTT.

V gene TRBV5-1 combines with J gene TRBJ2-1; 9 nucleotides line up with TRBD2. The V segment lost 4 bases and the J segment 9 bases; nucleotides outside the gene matches: 23. Germline V gene lookup returns CDR1 SGHRS and CDR2 YFSETQ. This CDR3 region has 19 residues. The CDR3 is CASSPDGFLGGGADFEQFF. The CDR3 DNA reads as TGCGCCAGCAGCCCGGACGGGTTTTTAGGCGGGGGGGCCGACTTTGAGCAGTTCTTC.

The genes are TRBV11-1 and TRBJ1-2; TRBD1 might be the D (6 bases). The germline CDR1 and CDR2 sequences are SGHAT and FQDESV (reference sequence). The V and J ends lost 1 base and 5 bases respectively, with 17 bases between them. The CDR3 is made up of 16 amino acids. The CDR3 here is CASSLEVHRAPYGYTF. The CDR3 coding sequence is TGTGCCAGCAGCTTAGAAGTTCACAGGGCCCCTTATGGCTACACCTTC.

In DNA, the CDR3 is TGTGCCAGCAGCCAAGACGGACAGCTGAACACCATATATTTT. Protein: CASSQDGQLNTIYF. The V call is TRBV3-1 (or the pseudogene TRBV3-2), the J call TRBJ1-3; possible D gene TRBD1, 6 bases. V lost 0 bases and J 7 bases, leaving 10 bases between the germline ends. CDR3 size: 14 residues. Germline V lookup: CDR1 LGHDT, CDR2 YNNKEL (reference sequence).

The rearrangement joins TRBV11-1 to TRBJ2-3; D perhaps matches TRBD2 (6 bases). Trimming left V 5 bases short and J 3 bases short, with 18 bases between. This CDR3 has 16 residues. Germline CDR1 SGHAT, CDR2 FQDESV (reference sequence). The CDR3 region is CASSAPRDSNTDTQYF. For the CDR3, the DNA is TGTGCCAGCAGCGCTCCCCGGGACTCTAATACAGATACGCAGTATTTT.

The chain carries TRBV14 and TRBJ1-6; possible D gene TRBD1, 5 bases. The CDR3 consists of 17 residues. CDR1 is SGHDN, CDR2 FVKESK, per germline. Trimming removed 0 bases from V and 2 bases from J, with 11 bases in between. The CDR3 region has the DNA TGTGCCAGCAGCCAAGAGGAGGGGAACCCCTATAATTCACCCCTCCACTTT. It translates to CASSQEEGNPYNSPLHF.

There are a few counts of this clone. The rearrangement joins TRBV29-1 to TRBJ2-1; TRBD1 aligns across 9 bases. The length of the CDR3 is 15 residues. CDR1 is SQVTM, CDR2 ANQGSEA, per germline. Unmatched junction bases numbered 7, after V lost 7 bases and J lost 0 bases. The CDR3 protein is CSAPGQGSSYNEQFF. The CDR3 DNA sequence: TGCAGCGCTCCCGGACAGGGGAGCTCCTACAATGAGCAGTTCTTC.

The chain combines TRBV19 with TRBJ1-6; D possibly corresponds to TRBD1 (6 bases). The CDR3 contains 15 residues. The V and J ends lost 5 bases and 10 bases respectively, with 18 bases between them. Germline V gene lookup returns CDR1 LNHDA and CDR2 SQIVND (reference sequence). CDR3 residues: CASSVDRTTVSPLHF. Here the CDR3 DNA reads TGTGCCAGTAGTGTGGACAGAACTACAGTGTCACCCCTCCACTTT.